This passage covers 30 T cell receptor beta chains from one sample sequenced in a study of cytotoxic CD8 clonotypes in ibrutinib-treated CLL. TCRdb's table, derived via immunoSEQ multiplex PCR, lists solely in-frame clones and lacks some. The sample has about 130,000 clones; 79% are singletons. The material was PBMCs, obtained after 12 months of ibrutinib treatment. Receptor source: a human donor with chronic lymphocytic leukemia.

About this clone itself: In the same sample, other DNA sequences code for this CDR3. The chain recombines TRBV9 with TRBJ2-1; 11 bases agree with TRBD1. CDR3 length: 16 residues. J gave up 0 bases and V 4 bases, and 3 bases lay outside the gene matches. Germline values: CDR1 SGDLS, CDR2 YYNGEE. CDR3 bases: TGTGCCAGCAGCACAGGGACAGGGGGCTCCTACAATGAGCAGTTCTTC. Its translation: CASSTGTGGSYNEQFF.

This clone was detected a few times. This sequence joins TRBV6-6 and TRBJ2-5; weak D call: TRBD1 (5 bases). This CDR3 contains 15 residues. The V end was cut by 2 bases, the J end by 2 bases, with 12 bases between. CDR1 is MNHNY, CDR2 SVGAGI, per germline (reference sequence). CDR3 DNA sequence: TGTGCCAGCAGTTACGATTGGACAAGTCAAGAGACCCAGTACTTC. Amino acids: CASSYDWTSQETQYF.

This clone came up a few times. CDR3 loop: CASSYTFDQPQHF. Here the CDR3 DNA reads TGTGCCAGCAGCTACACCTTTGATCAGCCCCAGCATTTT. The rearrangement joins TRBV6-5 to TRBJ1-5; D gene unclear. V was cut by 6 bases and J by 5 bases, with 11 bases left in between. CDR3 length equals 13 residues. Germline-derived CDR1 and CDR2 are MNHEY and SVGAGI.

This rearrangement joins TRBV21-1 to TRBJ2-1; the DNA was not used to check the table's D call, TRBD2. TRBV21-1 is a pseudogene. The CDR3 contains 15 residues. The CDR3 region is CASSRTKLGFNEQFF. CDR3 DNA sequence: TGTGCCAGCAGCAGGACTAAGTTAGGATTCAATGAGCAGTTCTTC.

This clone was seen just once. The chain employs TRBV28 and TRBJ1-2; D might be TRBD1 (5 bases). There are 15 residues in the CDR3. The V end was cut by 5 bases, the J end by 8 bases, with 21 bases between. CDR1 MDHEN and CDR2 SYDVKM come from the germline V gene. The CDR3 reads CASSISPPGTDGYTF. For the CDR3, the DNA is TGTGCCAGCAGTATTTCCCCCCCCGGGACGGACGGCTACACCTTC.

The CDR3 here is CASSLLYRGDPPYF. The CDR3 DNA reads as TGTGCCAGCAGTTTATTGTACCGGGGGGACCCTCCCTACTTC. The chain uses TRBV27 and TRBJ2-7; 7 bases map to TRBD2. The length of the CDR3 is 14 residues. Per germline, CDR1 MNHEY and CDR2 SMNVEV (reference sequence). V was clipped by 1 base and J by 13 bases; unmatched bases: 13.

The gene calls are TRBV4-1 and TRBJ1-2; no firm D call. This CDR3 has 15 residues. Trimming pared 1 base from V and 4 bases from J, leaving 13 bases between. The germline V gene has CDR1 MGHRA and CDR2 YSYEKL. The CDR3 protein is CASSQGGVQVYGYTF. DNA of the CDR3: TGCGCCAGCAGCCAAGGGGGAGTGCAGGTCTATGGCTACACCTTC.

The CDR3 loop reads CASSFMRGRTSYEQYF. CDR3 nucleotide sequence: TGTGCCAGCAGCTTTATGCGCGGGAGGACCTCCTACGAGCAGTACTTC. The chain employs TRBV11-2 and TRBJ2-7; TRBD2 agrees at 8 bases. CDR1 and CDR2 (germline): SGHAT, FQNNGV. V lost 3 bases, J lost 0 bases, and 7 bases stayed unmatched. The CDR3 consists of 16 residues.

The V and J genes are TRBV23-1 and TRBJ2-7; 8 positions match TRBD1. TRBV23-1 carries the ORF label, with uncertain function. The junction had 20 bases not matched to a gene; V was cut back by 8 bases and J by 5 bases. The CDR3 extends over 17 amino acids. Here the CDR3 reads CASPTPPRQGLRNEQYF. CDR3 nucleotide sequence: TGCGCCAGCCCCACCCCCCCGAGACAGGGGCTTAGGAACGAGCAGTACTTC.

V is TRBV5-1 and J is TRBJ1-1, with D maybe TRBD1 (5 bases). V was trimmed by 2 bases and J by 3 bases, leaving 11 bases between them. Germline V gene lookup returns CDR1 SGHRS and CDR2 YFSETQ. The CDR3 runs 14 residues. In DNA form, the CDR3 reads TGCGCCAGCAGCTTACGACAAGGGGACACTGAAGCTTTCTTT. Amino acids: CASSLRQGDTEAFF.

Here the CDR3 reads CASSPQMGLAWEQYF. CDR3 DNA sequence: TGTGCCAGTAGTCCGCAAATGGGACTAGCGTGGGAGCAGTACTTC. V gene TRBV19 combines with J gene TRBJ2-7; 10 positions agree with TRBD2. This CDR3 comprises 15 residues. V shed 5 bases and J 7 bases; nucleotides not matched to a gene: 11. The germline CDR1 and CDR2 sequences are LNHDA and SQIVND (reference sequence).

Details on this clone: One end of the junction is discordant with germline, which a read error may explain. The rearrangement joins TRBV2 to TRBJ1-5; possible D gene TRBD1, 6 bases. CDR1 SNHLY and CDR2 FYNNEI come from the germline V gene. The CDR3 runs 15 residues. The DNA for the CDR3 is TGTGCCAGCAGCGAAGGGGGAGCCAACAATCAGCCCCAGCATTTT. Encoded protein: CASSEGGANNQPQHF. Full variable domain (outside the CDR3, taken from reference TRBV2 and TRBJ1-5): EPEVTQTPSHQVTQMGQEVILRCVPISNHLYFYWYRQILGQKVEFLVSFYNNEISEKSEIFDDQFSVERPDGSNFTLKIRSTKLEDSAMYFCASSEGGANNQPQHFGDGTRLSIL.

The rearrangement joins TRBV7-2 to TRBJ2-1; D is uncertain. Germline CDR1 reads SGHTA; CDR2 reads FQGNSA. This CDR3 is built from 13 residues. The ends were cut back, 3 bases at V and 10 bases at J, with 13 bases in the middle. CDR3 sequence reads: CASSLSDGWEQFF. CDR3 DNA sequence: TGTGCCAGCAGCTTGTCGGACGGGTGGGAGCAGTTCTTC.

The CDR3 reads CASSEGQPRLGTEAFF. CDR3 nucleotide sequence: TGTGCCAGCTCTGAGGGACAGCCAAGATTGGGCACTGAAGCTTTCTTT. This chain uses TRBV18 with TRBJ1-1; 7 bases line up with TRBD1. This CDR3 is 16 amino acids long. CDR1 is KGHSH and CDR2 is LQKENI in the germline V gene. After removal of 6 bases from V and 4 bases from J, the junction contained 14 bases not matched to a gene. Full variable domain (remainder filled in from reference TRBV18 and TRBJ1-1): NAGVMQNPRHLVRRRGQEARLRCSPMKGHSHVYWYRQLPEEGLKFMVYLQKENIIDESGMPKERFSAEFPKEGPSILRIQQVVRGDSAAYFCASSEGQPRLGTEAFFGQGTRLTVV.

This clone was detected only a few times. The gene calls are TRBV2 and TRBJ1-2; D is possibly TRBD1 (6 bases). Germline CDR1 is SNHLY and CDR2 is FYNNEI. Trimming removed 6 bases from V and 0 bases from J, with 11 bases in between. The CDR3 contains 14 residues. The CDR3 here is CASRSDSTNYGYTF. CDR3 nucleotide sequence: TGTGCCAGCAGATCGGACAGCACTAACTATGGCTACACCTTC.

The chain employs TRBV4-3 and TRBJ2-3, with 11 bases lining up with TRBD2. This CDR3 has 17 amino acids. Germline trimming cut 5 bases from V and 1 base from J; bases unmatched to any gene: 8. Looked up from germline, CDR1 is LGHNA and CDR2 is YSLEER. The CDR3 bases are TGCGCCAGCAGCTCCGGGACTAGCGGAGGAGGCACAGATACGCAGTATTTT. This sequence encodes CASSSGTSGGGTDTQYF.

J is TRBJ1-2 and V is TRBV28; the D gene is possibly TRBD1 (6 bases). V was shortened by 11 bases and J by 4 bases, with 14 bases between the two germline ends. CDR1 is MDHEN and CDR2 is SYDVKM in the germline V gene. The CDR3 runs to 12 residues. CDR3 amino acids: CAAHREGYGYTF. In DNA form, the CDR3 reads TGTGCCGCCCACAGGGAAGGCTATGGCTACACCTTC.

V gene TRBV19 combines with J gene TRBJ2-1; the match to TRBD2 covers 8 bases. The V segment lost 5 bases and the J segment 0 bases; nucleotides outside the gene matches: 9. This CDR3 comprises 17 residues. Germline CDR1 and CDR2: LNHDA and SQIVND (reference sequence). The CDR3 DNA reads TGTGCCAGTAGTCTAGCGGGCGCGGACTTCTCCTACAATGAGCAGTTCTTC. Its translation is CASSLAGADFSYNEQFF.

This clone was detected only once. The V call is TRBV18, the J call TRBJ2-2; TRBD2 agrees at 7 bases. This CDR3 region has 16 residues. CDR1 is KGHSH and CDR2 is LQKENI in the germline V gene. Trimming cost V 2 bases and J 0 bases; bases outside gene matches: 3. CDR3 in DNA: TGTGCCAGCTCACCATGGACTAGTTCGAACACCGGGGAGCTGTTTTTT. Translated, it gives CASSPWTSSNTGELFF.

The V and J genes are TRBV5-1 and TRBJ1-3; 7 bases align to TRBD1. With V trimmed by 3 bases and J by 2 bases, 5 bases remained unmatched. The CDR3 extends over 15 amino acids. CDR1 is SGHRS, CDR2 YFSETQ, per germline. CDR3 loop: CASSSSGGTGNTIYF. In DNA, the CDR3 is TGCGCCAGCAGCTCGTCAGGGGGGACTGGAAACACCATATATTTT.

The chain has TRBV7-9 and TRBJ2-7, with unresolved D. There are 14 residues in the CDR3. Trimming pared 1 base from V and 9 bases from J, leaving 16 bases between. Germline assignment: CDR1 SEHNR and CDR2 FQNEAQ (reference sequence). The CDR3 sequence: CASSLGAPWGLQYF. As DNA, the CDR3 is TGTGCCAGCAGCTTAGGAGCACCGTGGGGATTGCAGTACTTC. The full variable domain, rest sourced from reference TRBV7-9 and TRBJ2-7, is DTGVSQNPRHKITKRGQNVTFRCDPISEHNRLYWYRQTLGQGPEFLTYFQNEAQLEKSRLLSDRFSAERPKGSFSTLEIQRTEQGDSAMYLCASSLGAPWGLQYFGPGTRLTVT.

The gene calls are TRBV5-4 and TRBJ2-3; 8 bases are a match to TRBD2. CDR3 size: 15 residues. Germline values: CDR1 SGHNT, CDR2 YYREEE (reference sequence). V gave up 6 bases and J gave up 5 bases; unmatched junction bases: 11. CDR3 bases: TGTGCCAGCACCTCTTACCAGCGGGAGAAAGATACGCAGTATTTT. It yields the protein CASTSYQREKDTQYF.

This chain joins TRBV18 and TRBJ2-7; TRBD2 is a possible D gene (6 bases). The length of the CDR3 is 16 residues. V lost 1 base and J 5 bases, leaving 18 bases between the germline ends. Germline CDR1 KGHSH, CDR2 LQKENI. CDR3 coding DNA: TGTGCCAGCTCACCACACGCCGCACGACTAGTTCACGAGCAGTACTTC. Protein product: CASSPHAARLVHEQYF.

The CDR3 sequence: CASSQRDSGLQETQYF. CDR3 nucleotides: TGTGCCAGCAGCCAACGGGACAGTGGGCTGCAAGAGACCCAGTACTTC. The rearrangement links TRBV4-2 to TRBJ2-5; 7 positions agree with TRBD1. Germline V lookup: CDR1 LGHNA, CDR2 YNFKEQ. After removal of 2 bases from V and 2 bases from J, the junction contained 8 bases not matched to a gene. CDR3 length equals 16 residues.

The chain uses TRBV9 and TRBJ1-4, with TRBD1 matching over 10 bases. This CDR3 contains 15 residues. The trim removed 0 bases at V and 4 bases at J, leaving 0 bases unmatched. Germline V lookup: CDR1 SGDLS, CDR2 YYNGEE. The CDR3 nucleotides are TGTGCCAGCAGCGTAGGGGACAGGGGTAATGAAAAACTGTTTTTT. Translating gives CASSVGDRGNEKLFF.

The V gene is TRBV9, the J gene TRBJ2-1; 11 positions agree with TRBD2. The CDR3 is 16 residues long. The V gene end was trimmed by 0 bases and the J gene end by 5 bases; junction bases not matched to a gene: 4. Germline assignment: CDR1 SGDLS and CDR2 YYNGEE. The chain's CDR3 is CASSVGLAGTHNEQFF. In nucleotides, the CDR3 is TGTGCCAGCAGCGTAGGACTAGCGGGAACCCACAATGAGCAGTTCTTC.

The chain is built from TRBV21-1 and TRBJ1-1. TRBV21-1 is reported as a pseudogene. The CDR3 covers 16 residues. The CDR3 coding sequence is TGTGCCAGCAGCAAAGTGGGCGACGGACTCGCCACTGAAGCTTTCTTT. It encodes CASSKVGDGLATEAFF.

The chain has TRBV7-6 and TRBJ2-2; D perhaps matches TRBD2 (5 bases). V was clipped by 5 bases and J by 3 bases, with 22 bases between them. There are 18 residues in the CDR3. Looked up from germline, CDR1 is SGHVS and CDR2 is FNYEAQ. CDR3 region: CASSQHGERGWDTGELFF. The DNA of the CDR3 is TGTGCCAGCAGCCAGCACGGGGAACGCGGCTGGGACACCGGGGAGCTGTTTTTT.

The genes are TRBV5-1 and TRBJ1-5, with no clear D. Germline V CDR1 and CDR2: SGHRS, YFSETQ. This CDR3 comprises 13 residues. V dropped 0 bases and J dropped 10 bases, with 11 bases sitting between them. The CDR3 spells CASSLVEGHPQHF. As DNA, the CDR3 is TGCGCCAGCAGCTTGGTGGAGGGCCACCCCCAGCATTTT.

This clone was picked up one time. V is TRBV19 and J is TRBJ2-7, with 8 bases matching TRBD1. V was clipped by 3 bases and J by 2 bases; unmatched bases: 6. The CDR3 consists of 15 residues. CDR1 is LNHDA, CDR2 SQIVND, per germline (reference sequence). The CDR3 reads CASSIAGGRAYEQYF. DNA of the CDR3: TGTGCCAGTAGTATCGCAGGGGGCCGCGCCTACGAGCAGTACTTC.